This T cell receptor beta chain was captured in a study of blood T cell repertoires in COVID-19. About the study: Material from acute and convalescent COVID-19 was sourced from the United States, Italy and Spain. Nucleic acid was either cDNA or gDNA, and it came from T cells, B-cell-depleted T cells, or PBMCs.

The V and J ends lost 0 bases and 5 bases, in that order; junction bases with no gene match: 3. This CDR3 region has 15 residues. Germline CDR1 reads MNHNS; CDR2 reads SASEGT. In the original analysis: Estimation of nucleated cell counts relied on the amplification of reference gene primers. Data came from immunoSEQ multiplex PCR; TCRdb stores just in-frame clones and leaves some out. For V, J and clone size, that table is used; D and trimming come from the DNA. Counted here are hundreds of thousands of clones, about nine tenths occurring once; the ten biggest clones make up 1.4% to 1.5%. V gene TRBV6-1 combines with J gene TRBJ2-7; 11 positions match TRBD2. The TCR originated in a woman in her thirties with active or convalescent COVID-19. Material: peripheral blood. Written as DNA, the CDR3 is TGTGCCAGCAGTGAAGCGAGACTAGCGGGGAACGAGCAGTACTTC. Translation gives CASSEARLAGNEQYF.